What follows is one T cell receptor beta chain and its context. Antigen: not known. Sampled blood was obtained at baseline, cycle 4 day 1, and cycle 7 day 1. Germline loops: CDR1 LNHDA, CDR2 SQIVND (reference sequence). Trimming removed 1 base at V and 7 bases at J, with 8 bases between. CDR3 length equals 13 residues. These data come from a study of OX40 agonist ivuxolimab in advanced cancers. For the study at large: Ivuxolimab was administered intravenously to patients at 0.01 to 10 mg/kg every 2 weeks. Dose-escalation patients were diagnosed with hepatocellular carcinoma, melanoma, renal cell cancer or head and neck cancer. Broader study findings: CD4+ T cells averaged fewer expanded clones than CD8+ T cells.

Method: immunoSEQ multiplex PCR; TCRdb's copy keeps in-frame clones and lacks some. The profile shows 35,000 to 40,000 clones, around 92% of them singletons. This material consisted of CD4+ or CD8+ T cells sorted from blood, taken in a trial of the OX40 agonist ivuxolimab. J is TRBJ2-1 and V is TRBV19; D is uncertain. The clonotype comes from an adult with an advanced solid tumor such as melanoma, head and neck, liver or kidney cancer. DNA for the CDR3: TGTGCCAGTAGTATAGCGCTGGGGAATGAGCAGTTCTTC. Translation gives CASSIALGNEQFF. The variable domain in full, completed from reference TRBV19 and TRBJ2-1, reads DGGITQSPKYLFRKEGQNVTLSCEQNLNHDAMYWYRQDPGQGLRLIYYSQIVNDFQKGDIAEGYSVSREKKESFPLTVTSAQKNPTAFYLCASSIALGNEQFFGPGTRLTVL.